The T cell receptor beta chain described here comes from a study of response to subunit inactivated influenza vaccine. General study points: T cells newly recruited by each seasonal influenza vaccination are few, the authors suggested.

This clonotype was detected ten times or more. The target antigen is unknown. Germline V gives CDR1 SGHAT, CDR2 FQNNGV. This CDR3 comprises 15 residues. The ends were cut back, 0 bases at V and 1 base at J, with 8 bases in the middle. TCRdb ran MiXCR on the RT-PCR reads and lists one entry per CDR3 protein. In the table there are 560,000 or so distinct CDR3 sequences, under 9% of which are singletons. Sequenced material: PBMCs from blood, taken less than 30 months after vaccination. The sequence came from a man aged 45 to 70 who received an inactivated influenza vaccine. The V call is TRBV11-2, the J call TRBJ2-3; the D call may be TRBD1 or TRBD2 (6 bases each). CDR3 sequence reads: CASSLDGGRTDTQYF. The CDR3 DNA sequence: TGTGCCAGCAGCTTAGATGGGGGGCGCACAGATACGCAGTATTTT.